This is a list of T cell receptor beta chains from one sample in a study of cytomegalovirus exposure and HLA in healthy donors. TCRdb's table, derived via immunoSEQ multiplex PCR, lists solely in-frame clones and lacks some. The specimen's table records around 130,000 clones. Material for sequencing was PBMCs. Receptors originate from a woman aged 55-69 years in good health and CMV-seronegative. Both conserved end residues are part of each CDR3. Fields, in order: CDR3 protein, CDR3 length, J gene, V gene.

CDR3aa: CASSKAGDEQYF
len: 12
j_gene: TRBJ2-7
v_gene: TRBV2

CDR3aa: CASSGRQAYEQYF
len: 13
j_gene: NA
v_gene: TRBV7-9

CDR3aa: CASSPFGQGKGHNEQFF
len: 17
j_gene: TRBJ2-1
v_gene: TRBV4-1

CDR3aa: CASSNLAGGNEQYF
len: 14
j_gene: TRBJ2-7
v_gene: TRBV19

CDR3aa: CASSLGWQGADNEQYF
len: 16
j_gene: TRBJ2-7
v_gene: TRBV5-1

CDR3aa: CASSSMNDLLSQPQHF
len: 16
j_gene: TRBJ1-5
v_gene: TRBV27

CDR3aa: CASRGGGTGELFF
len: 13
j_gene: TRBJ2-2
v_gene: TRBV27

CDR3aa: CASSIGTSGAYEQYF
len: 15
j_gene: TRBJ2-7
v_gene: TRBV19

CDR3aa: CASSLTGGTYEQYF
len: 14
j_gene: TRBJ2-7
v_gene: TRBV7-3

CDR3aa: CASSAKRGSTEAFF
len: 14
j_gene: TRBJ1-1
v_gene: TRBV7-2

CDR3aa: CASSLANRRTGYTF
len: 14
j_gene: TRBJ1-2
v_gene: TRBV27

CDR3aa: CATSARTGVFEQYF
len: 14
j_gene: NA
v_gene: TRBV15

CDR3aa: CASSLDWQETQYF
len: 13
j_gene: TRBJ2-5
v_gene: TRBV5-1

CDR3aa: CASSYSEAGELFF
len: 13
j_gene: TRBJ2-2
v_gene: TRBV11-3

CDR3aa: CAINSGVGDEQFF
len: 13
j_gene: TRBJ2-1
v_gene: TRBV15

CDR3aa: CASSPVSGYTGELFF
len: 15
j_gene: TRBJ2-2
v_gene: TRBV12-5

CDR3aa: CASSFTGVANAGELFF
len: 16
j_gene: TRBJ2-2
v_gene: TRBV7-3

CDR3aa: CASSTQGLIYEQYF
len: 14
j_gene: NA
v_gene: TRBV2

CDR3aa: CASSLNPGETQYF
len: 13
j_gene: TRBJ2-5
v_gene: TRBV7-3

CDR3aa: CASRDRDFYGYTF
len: 13
j_gene: TRBJ1-2
v_gene: TRBV19

CDR3aa: CASKPSKGGWFF
len: 12
j_gene: TRBJ2-1
v_gene: TRBV27

CDR3aa: CASSLPFRGTGELFF
len: 15
j_gene: TRBJ2-2
v_gene: TRBV7-2

CDR3aa: CASSLTGINQETQYF
len: 15
j_gene: TRBJ2-5
v_gene: TRBV5-6

CDR3aa: CASSELGLQFF
len: 11
j_gene: TRBJ2-1
v_gene: TRBV2

CDR3aa: CASSLGGTGSEQYF
len: 14
j_gene: TRBJ2-7
v_gene: TRBV27

CDR3aa: CASSEQERSPLHF
len: 13
j_gene: TRBJ1-6
v_gene: TRBV10-2

CDR3aa: CASRTQAGDAGKNIQYF
len: 17
j_gene: TRBJ2-4
v_gene: TRBV7-2

CDR3aa: CASRGDGFYSTYEQYF
len: 16
j_gene: NA
v_gene: TRBV4-1

CDR3aa: CASSLDRGVNTEAFF
len: 15
j_gene: TRBJ1-1
v_gene: TRBV5-1

CDR3aa: CASRPGGTEAFF
len: 12
j_gene: TRBJ1-1
v_gene: TRBV28

CDR3aa: CASSSWFGDGYTF
len: 13
j_gene: TRBJ1-2
v_gene: TRBV18

CDR3aa: CASSVLGPNDYNEQFF
len: 16
j_gene: TRBJ2-1
v_gene: TRBV2